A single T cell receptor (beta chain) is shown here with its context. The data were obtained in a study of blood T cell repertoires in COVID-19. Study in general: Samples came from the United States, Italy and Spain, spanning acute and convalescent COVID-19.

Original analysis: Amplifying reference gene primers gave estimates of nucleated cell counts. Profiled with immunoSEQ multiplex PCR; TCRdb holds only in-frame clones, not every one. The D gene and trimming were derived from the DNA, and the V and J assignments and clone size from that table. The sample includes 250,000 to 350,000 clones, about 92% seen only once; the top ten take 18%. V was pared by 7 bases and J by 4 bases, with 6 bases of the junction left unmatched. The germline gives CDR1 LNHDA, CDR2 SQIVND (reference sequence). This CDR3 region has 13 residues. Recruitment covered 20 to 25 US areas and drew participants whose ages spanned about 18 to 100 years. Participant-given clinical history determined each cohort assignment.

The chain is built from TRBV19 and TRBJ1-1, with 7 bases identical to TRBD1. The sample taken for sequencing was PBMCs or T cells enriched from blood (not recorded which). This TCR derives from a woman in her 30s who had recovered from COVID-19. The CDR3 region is CASTADRPTEAFF. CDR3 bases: TGTGCCAGTACGGCGGACAGGCCCACTGAAGCTTTCTTT.